One and the same sample provided the 24 T cell receptor beta chains below, sequenced in a study of cytomegalovirus exposure and HLA in healthy donors. Amplification used 60 Vbeta primers and 13 Jbeta primers. Clones were read by immunoSEQ multiplex PCR, and TCRdb kept only the in-frame ones, dropping some. The profile covers some 90,000 clones, with about 80% appearing a single time and 10% taken by the ten largest. Sequences were obtained from PBMCs. The receptors originated from a human donor in good health.

The genes are TRBV7-9 and TRBJ2-3; the D gene is possibly TRBD2 (6 bases). This CDR3 is 14 amino acids long. The germline gives CDR1 SEHNR, CDR2 FQNEAQ (reference sequence). V lost 0 bases to trimming and J lost 5 bases, with 9 bases between them. CDR3 DNA sequence: TGTGCCAGCAGCTTAGCGGGAGGTGGAGATACGCAGTATTTT. Its protein is CASSLAGGGDTQYF. The entire variable domain, with the rest obtained from reference TRBV7-9 and TRBJ2-3, is as follows: DTGVSQNPRHKITKRGQNVTFRCDPISEHNRLYWYRQTLGQGPEFLTYFQNEAQLEKSRLLSDRFSAERPKGSFSTLEIQRTEQGDSAMYLCASSLAGGGDTQYFGPGTRLTVL.

The rearrangement uses TRBV9 and TRBJ1-6; 7 bases fit TRBD1. The germline gives CDR1 SGDLS, CDR2 YYNGEE. V dropped 3 bases and J dropped 0; count of bases not matched to a gene: 9. The CDR3 covers 18 residues. The CDR3 region is CASSEEGQLSSYNSPLHF. The CDR3 DNA is TGTGCCAGCAGCGAGGAGGGACAGCTGAGCTCCTATAATTCACCCCTCCACTTT. Full variable domain (rest looked up from reference TRBV9 and TRBJ1-6): DSGVTQTPKHLITATGQRVTLRCSPRSGDLSVYWYQQSLDQGLQFLIQYYNGEERAKGNILERFSAQQFPDLHSELNLSSLELGDSALYFCASSEEGQLSSYNSPLHFGNGTRLTVT.

The chain is built from TRBV9 and TRBJ2-1, with 8 positions matching TRBD2. The CDR3 is 16 residues long. The junction had 11 bases not matched to a gene; V was cut back by 0 bases and J by 9 bases. CDR1 SGDLS and CDR2 YYNGEE come from the germline V gene. This CDR3 reads CASSVAAGGTLGEQFF. DNA for the CDR3: TGTGCCAGCAGCGTAGCTGCGGGAGGAACGTTAGGTGAGCAGTTCTTC.

The V call is TRBV10-3, the J call TRBJ1-4; 10 bases align to TRBD1. This CDR3 is 14 amino acids long. Germline CDR1 ENHRY, CDR2 SYGVKD. Germline trimming cut 7 bases from V and 7 bases from J; bases unmatched to any gene: 6. The CDR3 is CAIKGQGIGEKLFF. The CDR3 bases are TGTGCCATCAAGGGACAGGGGATCGGTGAAAAACTGTTTTTT.

V usage is TRBV5-1 and J usage is TRBJ2-7; 7 nucleotides line up with TRBD1. This CDR3 is 14 amino acids long. Germline loops: CDR1 SGHRS, CDR2 YFSETQ. Trimming removed 4 bases from V and 2 bases from J; junction bases left unmatched: 6. In DNA form, the CDR3 reads TGCGCCAGCAGCCGGGACAGCCCCACCTACGAGCAGTACTTC. Amino acids: CASSRDSPTYEQYF. Variable domain in full (rest from reference TRBV5-1 and TRBJ2-7): KAGVTQTPRYLIKTRGQQVTLSCSPISGHRSVSWYQQTPGQGLQFLFEYFSETQRNKGNFPGRFSGRQFSNSRSEMNVSTLELGDSALYLCASSRDSPTYEQYFGPGTRLTVT.

This sequence joins TRBV14 and TRBJ1-1, with a possible D match to TRBD1 (5 bases). Germline V gene lookup returns CDR1 SGHDN and CDR2 FVKESK. V was pared by 7 bases and J by 2 bases, with 11 bases between. This CDR3 has 13 residues. CDR3 bases: TGTGCCAGCAAGCGGGGCCTTAACACTGAAGCTTTCTTT. This encodes CASKRGLNTEAFF.

The chain couples TRBV5-1 to TRBJ1-1; 9 bases are a match to TRBD1. V lost 4 bases to trimming and J lost 5 bases; unmatched junction nucleotides: 6. This CDR3 comprises 14 residues. CDR1 is SGHRS, CDR2 YFSETQ, per germline. The DNA of the CDR3 is TGCGCCAGCAGCGCACCGGGACAGGGAACTGAAGCTTTCTTT. Translation gives CASSAPGQGTEAFF.

The gene calls are TRBV27 and TRBJ2-7, with D possibly TRBD1 on 6 matching bases. V lost 2 bases, J lost 2 bases, and 19 bases lay in between. The CDR3 extends over 17 amino acids. Germline V CDR1 and CDR2: MNHEY, SMNVEV (reference sequence). As DNA, the CDR3 is TGTGCCAGCAGTTTAAGCCCCCCCGGGACACCGACCTACGAGCAGTACTTC. This translates into CASSLSPPGTPTYEQYF.

Only a few counts were recorded for this clone. The rearrangement links TRBV4-3 to TRBJ2-1; TRBD2 agrees at 11 bases. The CDR3 contains 15 residues. Germline V lookup: CDR1 LGHNA, CDR2 YSLEER. Trimming removed 1 base from V and 10 bases from J; junction bases left unmatched: 6. The CDR3 region has the DNA TGCGCCAGCAGCCAAGTAGCGGGAGGGCCTTGGGAGCAGTTCTTC. It specifies CASSQVAGGPWEQFF.

This rearrangement joins TRBV27 to TRBJ1-6; no reliable D call. CDR1 is MNHEY, CDR2 SMNVEV, per germline (reference sequence). The V end was cut by 6 bases, the J end by 7 bases, with 19 bases between. This CDR3 comprises 16 residues. CDR3 nucleotide sequence: TGTGCCAGCAGCCTGATGCCCGATAGAGGAAATTCACCCCTCCACTTT. Translating gives CASSLMPDRGNSPLHF.

This clone came up once. J is TRBJ2-2 and V is TRBV13; 12 bases map to TRBD2. Looked up from germline, CDR1 is PRHDT and CDR2 is FYEKMQ (reference sequence). V lost 5 bases and J lost 5; bases outside the gene matches: 9. This CDR3 has 17 amino acids. CDR3 in DNA: TGTGCCAGCAGCACCGGGACTAGCGGGTGGCGGACCGGGGAGCTGTTTTTT. Encoded protein: CASSTGTSGWRTGELFF.

Here the CDR3 DNA reads TGCGCCAGCAGTGAGGTGGGACAGGGGGACCCGTCCTACGAGCAGTACTTC. It encodes CASSEVGQGDPSYEQYF. The chain joins TRBV10-1 to TRBJ2-7, with 11 positions matching TRBD1. The trim removed 2 bases at V and 1 base at J, leaving 7 bases unmatched. The CDR3 totals 17 residues. The V gene's germline CDR1 is WNHNN and CDR2 SYGVQD (reference sequence).

The chain employs TRBV6-6 and TRBJ2-2; the D gene is possibly TRBD2 (7 bases). CDR3 length equals 14 residues. The germline V and J ends were trimmed by 8 bases and 6 bases, with 16 bases remaining between them. Germline assignment: CDR1 MNHNY and CDR2 SVGAGI (reference sequence). CDR3 sequence (DNA): TGTGCCAGCCTGGACAGCGGGGTCGCCGGGGAGCTGTTTTTT. Translated: CASLDSGVAGELFF.

The chain is built from TRBV2 and TRBJ1-2; D perhaps matches TRBD1 (5 bases). The ends were cut back, 5 bases at V and 8 bases at J, with 21 bases in the middle. CDR1 is SNHLY, CDR2 FYNNEI, per germline. The CDR3 has 15 amino acids. The CDR3 spells CASSKDMGGAGGYTF. DNA for the CDR3: TGTGCCAGCAGTAAAGATATGGGCGGGGCGGGAGGCTACACCTTC. The whole variable domain, filled in from reference TRBV2 and TRBJ1-2, reads EPEVTQTPSHQVTQMGQEVILRCVPISNHLYFYWYRQILGQKVEFLVSFYNNEISEKSEIFDDQFSVERPDGSNFTLKIRSTKLEDSAMYFCASSKDMGGAGGYTFGSGTRLTVV.

In its sample, this clone was seen once. V and J are TRBV4-3 and TRBJ2-2; 10 positions match TRBD1. The CDR3 spans 15 residues. Germline trimming cut 1 base from V and 7 bases from J; bases unmatched to any gene: 3. Germline assignment: CDR1 LGHNA and CDR2 YSLEER. The CDR3, as DNA: TGCGCCAGCAGCCAAGGACAGGGGGCTGTCGGGGAGCTGTTTTTT. The encoded protein is CASSQGQGAVGELFF.

The rearrangement joins TRBV2 to TRBJ2-3, with TRBD1 matching 9 bases. V shed 6 bases and J 6 bases; nucleotides not matched to a gene: 7. The CDR3 has 14 residues. Per the germline V gene, CDR1 is SNHLY and CDR2 is FYNNEI. CDR3 sequence (DNA): TGTGCCAGCAGATTGGACAGGGGTGGTGATACGCAGTATTTT. Protein product: CASRLDRGGDTQYF.

The genes are TRBV6-1 and TRBJ2-5; a possible D gene is TRBD1 (7 bases). The J call may be mistaken, given a closer DNA end match to TRBJ2-7. Germline V CDR1 and CDR2: MNHNS, SASEGT. The CDR3 sequence is 14 residues long. The CDR3 DNA follows: TGTGCCAGCATCTGGGGGGACAGCTCCTACGAGCAGTACTTC. It codes for CASIWGDSSYEQYF.

This clone was counted a few times. This chain joins TRBV4-2 and TRBJ2-5; 14 bases are a match to TRBD2. V lost 1 base and J lost 5; bases outside the gene matches: 3. The germline V gene has CDR1 LGHNA and CDR2 YNFKEQ. CDR3 length: 16 amino acids. The DNA of the CDR3 is TGTGCCAGCAGCCAAGTGACTAGCGGGAGGGCGGAGACCCAGTACTTC. Translated, it gives CASSQVTSGRAETQYF.

This chain joins TRBV29-1 and TRBJ1-1, with D unresolved. Germline V CDR1 and CDR2: SQVTM, ANQGSEA. The CDR3 spans 13 residues. V lost 3 bases, J lost 1 base, and 9 bases lay in between. The chain's CDR3 is CSVDKSGNTEAFF. The CDR3 DNA reads as TGCAGCGTTGACAAATCAGGGAACACTGAAGCTTTCTTT.

This clone is a singleton in its sample. This chain uses TRBV29-1 with TRBJ2-2; possibly TRBD1 for D (6 bases). Trimming removed 7 bases from V and 5 bases from J, with 20 bases in between. CDR1 SQVTM and CDR2 ANQGSEA come from the germline V gene. The CDR3 spans 15 residues. Here the CDR3 DNA reads TGCAGCGGTATATTCACAGGGTCTGTAACCGGGGAGCTGTTTTTT. Translation: CSGIFTGSVTGELFF.

The rearrangement joins TRBV2 to TRBJ1-4, with TRBD1 matching over 7 bases. The CDR3 consists of 13 residues. The germline CDR1 and CDR2 sequences are SNHLY and FYNNEI. V was clipped by 6 bases and J by 8 bases; unmatched bases: 6. The CDR3 here is CASSLQGREKLFF. DNA for the CDR3: TGTGCCAGCAGCCTACAGGGGAGGGAAAAACTGTTTTTT.

The rearrangement uses TRBV28 and TRBJ1-5, with 7 positions matching TRBD1. The germline gives CDR1 MDHEN, CDR2 SYDVKM. The CDR3 extends over 14 amino acids. V was clipped by 7 bases and J by 4 bases; unmatched bases: 7. The CDR3 sequence is CASKGQTGNQPQHF. The CDR3 DNA is TGTGCCAGCAAGGGCCAGACAGGGAATCAGCCCCAGCATTTT.

This rearrangement joins TRBV28 to TRBJ2-2; D uncertain. Germline-derived CDR1 and CDR2 are MDHEN and SYDVKM. V lost 2 bases to trimming and J lost 0 bases, with 13 bases between them. There are 17 residues in the CDR3. The CDR3 is CASSLRIAFANTGELFF. The CDR3 DNA reads TGTGCCAGCAGTTTAAGAATCGCGTTCGCGAACACCGGGGAGCTGTTTTTT.

This clone was counted only a few times. The chain carries TRBV6-6 and TRBJ1-5, with 9 nucleotides matching TRBD1. CDR3 length equals 15 residues. Germline CDR1 is MNHNY and CDR2 is SVGAGI (reference sequence). V lost 2 bases to trimming and J lost 4 bases; unmatched junction nucleotides: 3. The CDR3 DNA sequence: TGTGCCAGCAGTTACCGCGGGACAGGGAATCAGCCCCAGCATTTT. Protein sequence: CASSYRGTGNQPQHF.